Presented here are 32 T cell receptor beta chains from one specimen sequenced in a study of T cell responses to AZD1222 COVID-19 vaccine. Some clones are missing from TCRdb's copy, which holds only in-frame ones; the method was immunoSEQ multiplex PCR. The sample includes about 94,000 clones, 88% of them seen just once. The material sequenced was peripheral blood, taken 28 days after the second AZD1222 dose. The receptors originated from an adult who received the AZD1222 COVID-19 vaccine.

There are a few counts of this clone. The chain carries TRBV4-2 and TRBJ2-7; 7 nucleotides align to TRBD1. The CDR3 is 15 residues long. Per germline, CDR1 LGHNA and CDR2 YNFKEQ. Trimming at V came to 0 bases and at J to 3 bases, leaving 5 bases not matched to a gene. Here the CDR3 reads CASSQDGDSLYEQYF. CDR3 DNA: TGTGCCAGCAGCCAAGATGGGGACAGCCTCTACGAGCAGTACTTC.

This clone showed up just once. The chain links TRBV19 to TRBJ1-6, with D tentatively TRBD1 (5 bases). Germline V lookup: CDR1 LNHDA, CDR2 SQIVND (reference sequence). The CDR3 sequence is 13 residues long. V lost 6 bases to trimming and J lost 5 bases, with 8 bases between them. The CDR3 nucleotides are TGTGCCAGTAGATGGGGGGATAATTCACCCCTCCACTTT. Its translation is CASRWGDNSPLHF.

This chain joins TRBV6-2 or TRBV6-3 and TRBJ1-2; no reliable D call. Germline values: CDR1 MNHEY, CDR2 SVGEGT. The CDR3 is 14 amino acids. The V end was cut by 4 bases, the J end by 3 bases, with 12 bases between. The CDR3 here is CASSWSRGDYGYTF. The CDR3 nucleotides are TGTGCCAGCAGTTGGTCTCGGGGAGACTATGGCTACACCTTC.

This chain connects TRBV7-2 to TRBJ1-5; no firm D call. CDR1 and CDR2 from the germline V gene are SGHTA and FQGNSA. Trimming shortened V by 1 base and J by 0 bases, and 16 bases separated the two germline ends. This CDR3 spans 18 amino acids. The CDR3 loop reads CASSLGPRKLYSNQPQHF. CDR3 DNA sequence: TGTGCCAGCAGCTTAGGACCACGGAAACTATATAGCAATCAGCCCCAGCATTTT. The complete variable domain, with remaining parts taken from reference TRBV7-2 and TRBJ1-5, reads GAGVSQSPSNKVTEKGKDVELRCDPISGHTALYWYRQSLGQGLEFLIYFQGNSAPDKSGLPSDRFSAERTGGSVSTLTIQRTQQEDSAVYLCASSLGPRKLYSNQPQHFGDGTRLSIL.

V usage is TRBV7-9 and J usage is TRBJ2-6; D gene uncertain. CDR3 length equals 15 residues. Germline CDR1 SEHNR, CDR2 FQNEAQ (reference sequence). Trimming removed 5 bases from V and 0 bases from J, with 8 bases in between. The CDR3 nucleotides are TGTGCCAGCAGCAAACAACGCTCTGGGGCCAACGTCCTGACTTTC. Residues: CASSKQRSGANVLTF.

CDR3 region: CASSNDRANQPQHF. As DNA, the CDR3 is TGTGCCAGCAGTAATGACAGGGCCAATCAGCCCCAGCATTTT. The chain carries TRBV2 and TRBJ1-5, with 7 nucleotides matching TRBD1. Germline loops: CDR1 SNHLY, CDR2 FYNNEI. CDR3 length equals 14 residues. Germline trimming cut 5 bases from V and 3 bases from J; bases unmatched to any gene: 4.

The V and J genes are TRBV6-5 and TRBJ1-4; the D gene is possibly TRBD1 (6 bases). Germline V CDR1 and CDR2: MNHEY, SVGAGI. V was cut by 8 bases and J by 7 bases, with 17 bases left in between. The CDR3 contains 14 residues. The CDR3 is CASAPRGVGEKLFF. Written as DNA, the CDR3 is TGTGCCAGCGCCCCGAGGGGGGTGGGTGAAAAACTGTTTTTT.

This clone was found once. This rearrangement joins TRBV18 to TRBJ1-5; D remains ambiguous. Germline CDR1 is KGHSH and CDR2 is LQKENI. This CDR3 spans 13 amino acids. Trimming shortened V by 6 bases and J by 2 bases, and 8 bases separated the two germline ends. The CDR3 spells CASSPDGNQPQHF. CDR3 DNA sequence: TGTGCCAGCTCTCCGGACGGCAATCAGCCCCAGCATTTT.

J is TRBJ2-7 and V is TRBV6-5; D remains ambiguous. V dropped 7 bases and J dropped 1 base, with 11 bases sitting between them. Germline lookup yields CDR1 MNHEY and CDR2 SVGAGI. The CDR3 spans 13 residues. The CDR3 protein is CASKKTGSYEQYF. The CDR3 nucleotides are TGTGCCAGCAAGAAGACTGGGTCCTACGAGCAGTACTTC.

This clone appeared a single time. CDR3 sequence: CASSGFGGGTDTQYF. DNA for the CDR3: TGTGCCAGCAGTGGATTCGGAGGGGGCACAGATACGCAGTATTTT. The rearrangement joins TRBV25-1 to TRBJ2-3, with D tentatively TRBD2 (6 bases). V was clipped by 4 bases and J by 1 base, with 12 bases between them. The CDR3 has 15 amino acids. Germline loops: CDR1 MGHDK, CDR2 SYGVNS. Full variable domain (rest looked up from reference TRBV25-1 and TRBJ2-3): EADIYQTPRYLVIGTGKKITLECSQTMGHDKMYWYQQDPGMELHLIHYSYGVNSTEKGDLSSESTVSRIRTEHFPLTLESARPSHTSQYLCASSGFGGGTDTQYFGPGTRLTVL.

The chain links TRBV20-1 to TRBJ1-1; D remains unclear. The CDR3 is 10 amino acids. Trimming stripped 7 bases from V and 11 bases from J, with 14 bases between. Germline V gene sequence: CDR1 DFQATT, CDR2 SNEGSKA (reference sequence). CDR3 protein: CSVPRWVAFF. The CDR3 coding sequence is TGCAGTGTACCGAGATGGGTGGCTTTCTTT.

The J gene is TRBJ1-6, the V gene TRBV5-3, with no clear D. TRBV5-3 is given ORF status, its function remaining uncertain. This CDR3 comprises 15 residues. Trimming removed 0 bases at V and 2 bases at J, with 6 bases between. The CDR3 bases are TGTGCCAGAAGCTTGGGGGGTACCTATAATTCACCCCTCCACTTT. Translation: CARSLGGTYNSPLHF.

The V call is TRBV7-3, the J call TRBJ2-1, with TRBD2 identical over 9 bases. The germline gives CDR1 SGHTA, CDR2 FQGTGA. V trimming: 5 bases; J trimming: 0 bases; junction bases outside the gene matches: 2. This CDR3 has 15 residues. The CDR3 reads CASSPTSGSYNEQFF. Written as DNA, the CDR3 is TGTGCCAGCAGCCCGACTAGCGGCTCCTACAATGAGCAGTTCTTC.

V is TRBV4-3 and J is TRBJ1-5; D is undetermined. CDR3 length: 14 amino acids. Looked up from germline, CDR1 is LGHNA and CDR2 is YSLEER. Trimming removed 9 bases at V and 3 bases at J, with 15 bases between. This CDR3 is CARTGCKDNQPQHF. The DNA for the CDR3 is TGCGCCAGGACCGGGTGTAAGGACAATCAGCCCCAGCATTTT.

This clone was counted a few times. The J gene is TRBJ2-5, the V gene TRBV3-1 (or the pseudogene TRBV3-2); TRBD2 is a possible D gene (5 bases). The CDR3 has 13 amino acids. CDR1 is LGHDT and CDR2 is YNNKEL in the germline V gene (reference sequence). Deletions cut 4 bases from V and 5 bases from J, with 11 bases between. CDR3 protein: CASSPPGVETQYF. CDR3 DNA sequence: TGTGCCAGCAGCCCCCCCGGGGTGGAGACCCAGTACTTC.

V usage is TRBV7-2 and J usage is TRBJ1-1, with D uncertain. This CDR3 is built from 14 residues. Per the germline V gene, CDR1 is SGHTA and CDR2 is FQGNSA. V was cut by 1 base and J by 4 bases, with 10 bases left in between. CDR3 in amino acids: CASSLVGRSTEAFF. As DNA, the CDR3 is TGTGCCAGCAGCTTAGTGGGGAGGAGCACTGAAGCTTTCTTT.

The chain joins TRBV11-3 to TRBJ1-2; 10 nucleotides line up with TRBD1. This CDR3 is built from 17 residues. Germline values: CDR1 SGHNT, CDR2 YENEEA. Trimming took 0 bases from V and 6 from J; bases not matched to a gene: 10. DNA for the CDR3: TGTGCCAGCAGCTTAGAAGGGAACCTCGGGACAGGGGATGGCTACACCTTC. As protein: CASSLEGNLGTGDGYTF. Together with reference TRBV11-3 and TRBJ1-2, the CDR3 gives the full variable domain: EAGVVQSPRYKIIEKKQPVAFWCNPISGHNTLYWYLQNLGQGPELLIRYENEEAVDDSQLPKDRFSAERLKGVDSTLKIQPAELGDSAVYLCASSLEGNLGTGDGYTFGSGTRLTVV.

The chain uses TRBV6-5 and TRBJ1-5; 7 bases are a match to TRBD1. CDR3 length: 14 residues. Germline CDR1 reads MNHEY; CDR2 reads SVGAGI. V lost 5 bases and J lost 5; bases outside the gene matches: 6. Here the CDR3 reads CASSLTGTDQPQHF. DNA for the CDR3: TGTGCCAGCAGTCTGACAGGGACGGATCAGCCCCAGCATTTT.

This chain joins TRBV5-1 and TRBJ2-7; 9 nucleotides line up with TRBD1. The CDR3 covers 14 residues. V was clipped by 4 bases and J by 7 bases; unmatched bases: 9. CDR1 and CDR2 (germline): SGHRS, YFSETQ. The CDR3 DNA reads TGCGCCAGCAGCCCCGGACAGGGGTACGGGGAGCAGTACTTC. Translating it yields CASSPGQGYGEQYF.

In DNA form, the CDR3 reads TGTGCCAGCAGCCATTGGGTCGAATCCGGGGTTTACGGCTACACCTTC. Translating gives CASSHWVESGVYGYTF. The chain has TRBV7-2 and TRBJ1-2; D remains ambiguous. Trimming cost V 5 bases and J 8 bases, with 24 bases left between them. CDR1 and CDR2 (germline): SGHTA, FQGNSA. The CDR3 extends over 16 amino acids.

The rearrangement uses TRBV10-2 and TRBJ1-2; TRBD1 is a possible D gene (6 bases). The germline gives CDR1 WSHSY, CDR2 SAAADI. The CDR3 totals 12 residues. Trimming stripped 4 bases from V and 3 bases from J, with 6 bases between. The DNA for the CDR3 is TGCGCCAGCAGTGGGACAGACTATGGCTACACCTTC. This gives the protein CASSGTDYGYTF.

The sample holds one count of this clone. The genes are TRBV6-6 and TRBJ1-6; TRBD1 might be the D (5 bases). The germline V gene encodes CDR1 MNHNY and CDR2 SVGAGI (reference sequence). The CDR3 is 13 residues long. The CDR3 loop reads CVSLGETNSPLHF. In DNA, the CDR3 is TGTGTCTCGTTAGGGGAAACAAATTCACCCCTCCACTTT.

The chain is built from TRBV5-1 and TRBJ1-6; 7 positions agree with TRBD1. The CDR3 covers 14 residues. Germline CDR1 SGHRS, CDR2 YFSETQ. Losses at the gene ends were 4 bases for V and 7 bases for J; bases not matched to a gene: 5. Written as DNA, the CDR3 is TGCGCCAGCAGCGACAGGGTAGAGAATTCACCCCTCCACTTT. Protein sequence: CASSDRVENSPLHF.

The chain employs TRBV6-5 and TRBJ1-3; 10 bases are shared with TRBD1. Germline lookup yields CDR1 MNHEY and CDR2 SVGAGI. The J segment lost 5 bases and the V segment lost 4 bases, leaving 2 bases of the junction unmatched. CDR3 size: 14 residues. The DNA of the CDR3 is TGTGCCAGCAGTTGGGGACAGGGGAGAAACACCATATATTTT. Translated: CASSWGQGRNTIYF.

This chain joins TRBV6-4 and TRBJ2-7; 7 bases align to TRBD1. Germline loops: CDR1 MRHNA, CDR2 SNTAGT. The CDR3 spans 15 residues. Losses at the gene ends were 2 bases for V and 0 bases for J; bases not matched to a gene: 4. This CDR3 is CASSDHRGSSYEQYF. CDR3 sequence (DNA): TGTGCCAGCAGTGACCACAGGGGTTCCTCCTACGAGCAGTACTTC.

The chain couples TRBV6-5 to TRBJ2-5; D tentatively reads TRBD1 or TRBD2 (6 bases each). CDR3 length equals 15 residues. Trimming shortened V by 2 bases and J by 4 bases, and 14 bases separated the two germline ends. CDR1 and CDR2 (germline): MNHEY, SVGAGI. This CDR3 is CASSYIDGGRETQYF. CDR3 DNA sequence: TGTGCCAGCAGTTACATCGACGGGGGCCGAGAGACCCAGTACTTC.

A few counts support this clone. The chain has TRBV7-6 and TRBJ2-2, with unresolved D. From germline, CDR1 is SGHVS and CDR2 FNYEAQ. The CDR3 is 13 amino acids. Trimming took 3 bases from V and 4 from J, leaving 6 bases between them. CDR3 protein: CASSFTGTGELFF. Written as DNA, the CDR3 is TGTGCCAGCAGCTTTACCGGCACCGGGGAGCTGTTTTTT.

The genes are TRBV28 and TRBJ1-1; D possibly corresponds to TRBD1 (5 bases). Per germline, CDR1 MDHEN and CDR2 SYDVKM. Trimming shortened V by 7 bases and J by 1 base, and 16 bases separated the two germline ends. CDR3 length: 15 residues. CDR3 sequence: CASNPLDTQNTEAFF. CDR3 nucleotides: TGTGCCAGCAACCCTCTGGACACGCAGAACACTGAAGCTTTCTTT.

CDR3 residues: CASSQPGQFNSPLHF. CDR3 DNA sequence: TGTGCCAGCAGCCAGCCGGGACAGTTTAATTCACCCCTCCACTTT. V and J are TRBV4-2 and TRBJ1-6; 7 nucleotides agree with TRBD1. The CDR3 has 15 amino acids. Trimming took 3 bases from V and 6 from J; bases not matched to a gene: 5. The germline CDR1 and CDR2 sequences are LGHNA and YNFKEQ.

In its sample, this clone was seen once. The V call is TRBV5-7, the J call TRBJ2-6; the D is unclear. TRBV5-7 is given ORF status, its function remaining uncertain. The ends were cut back, 2 bases at V and 0 bases at J, with 6 bases in the middle. This CDR3 is built from 15 residues. The CDR3 reads CASSLQLSGANVLTF. The CDR3, as DNA: TGTGCCAGCAGCTTACAACTCTCTGGGGCCAACGTCCTGACTTTC.

The chain combines TRBV6-5 with TRBJ1-2; no definite D call. There are 13 residues in the CDR3. Trimming shortened V by 0 bases and J by 4 bases, and 6 bases separated the two germline ends. Per the germline V gene, CDR1 is MNHEY and CDR2 is SVGAGI. CDR3 in amino acids: CASSYSETYGYTF. DNA of the CDR3: TGTGCCAGCAGTTACTCCGAAACCTATGGCTACACCTTC.

The chain couples TRBV19 to TRBJ1-5; 7 bases match TRBD1. Germline V gene data show CDR1 as LNHDA and CDR2 as SQIVND (reference sequence). The CDR3 loop spans 15 amino acids. The V and J ends lost 5 bases and 0 bases, in that order; junction bases with no gene match: 4. In DNA, the CDR3 is TGTGCCAGTAGTGTACAGGGGCATAGCAATCAGCCCCAGCATTTT. Translation: CASSVQGHSNQPQHF.